The entry below describes one T cell receptor beta chain. Its target is not known. This PCR relied on a set of 60 Vbeta primers and 13 Jbeta primers. The table came from immunoSEQ multiplex PCR; TCRdb's copy has only in-frame clones and leaves some out. The sample has tens of thousands of clones; 72% are singletons. V gave up 3 bases and J gave up 9 bases; unmatched junction bases: 6. Per the germline V gene, CDR1 is MDHEN and CDR2 is SYDVKM. This CDR3 is built from 14 residues. This sample was taken from a study of cytomegalovirus exposure and HLA in healthy donors. The study's findings and limits: It has been reported that TCR beta sequences accurately predicted the HLA-A and HLA-B alleles of most subjects.

The chain combines TRBV28 with TRBJ2-2; 8 bases are a match to TRBD2. This clonotype was sampled from a woman in her forties or fifties in good health and CMV-seropositive. The sequenced sample was PBMCs. The chain's CDR3 is CASSLSAGVRELFF. In DNA form, the CDR3 reads TGTGCCAGCAGTTTGTCAGCGGGAGTCCGGGAGCTGTTTTTT. The full variable domain, its missing parts supplied by reference TRBV28 and TRBJ2-2, is DVKVTQSSRYLVKRTGEKVFLECVQDMDHENMFWYRQDPGLGLRLIYFSYDVKMKEKGDIPEGYSVSREKKERFSLILESASTNQTSMYLCASSLSAGVRELFFGEGSRLTVL.